Shown below are 20 T cell receptor beta chains from a single sample sequenced in a study of blood T cells in healthy people across ages. For the second PCR, which ran for about 7 to 11 cycles, a sample-barcoded 5' primer and a J-beta primer mix were used. One entry per CDR3 protein results from TCRdb running MiXCR on the 5' RACE reads. The sample includes approximately 760,000 distinct CDR3 sequences, 25% of them seen just once. The data also belong to a second study, concerning T cells of mothers and their children.

Sequencing was carried out using blood. These receptors were taken from a boy aged 5-17 years in good health.

The chain is built from TRBV6-5 and TRBJ2-1; no definite D call. The germline V gene encodes CDR1 MNHEY and CDR2 SVGAGI. The CDR3 extends over 13 amino acids. With 0 bases removed from V and 7 bases from J, the gap between germline ends came to 7 bases. The CDR3 nucleotides are TGTGCCAGCAGTTACTCAGCCGTAAATGAGCAGTTCTTC. Translating it yields CASSYSAVNEQFF.

This rearrangement joins TRBV29-1 to TRBJ1-2, with no clear D. In germline, CDR1 is SQVTM, CDR2 ANQGSEA. Deletions cut 4 bases from V and 1 base from J, with 7 bases between. This CDR3 contains 12 residues. This CDR3 is CSVGLYNYGYTF. CDR3 sequence (DNA): TGCAGCGTTGGGCTTTATAACTATGGCTACACCTTC. Complete variable domain (other parts from reference TRBV29-1 and TRBJ1-2): SAVISQKPSRDICQRGTSLTIQCQVDSQVTMMFWYRQQPGQSLTLIATANQGSEATYESGFVIDKFPISRPNLTFSTLTVSNMSPEDSSIYLCSVGLYNYGYTFGSGTRLTVV.

This chain connects TRBV14 to TRBJ2-5; TRBD2 aligns across 8 bases. The better agreement between TRBJ2-7 and the DNA end casts doubt on the J call. The CDR3 is made up of 14 amino acids. CDR1 and CDR2 from the germline V gene are SGHDN and FVKESK. Written as DNA, the CDR3 is TGTGCCAGCAGCCAAGGACTAGCGCCCTACGAGCAGTACTTC. Protein product: CASSQGLAPYEQYF.

The chain links TRBV27 to TRBJ2-5, with 16 bases that match TRBD2. TRBJ2-1 explains the end of the DNA better; the J call may be wrong. The CDR3 consists of 17 residues. The germline V gene encodes CDR1 MNHEY and CDR2 SMNVEV (reference sequence). CDR3 bases: TGTGCCAGCAGTTTACGCCCGGGACTAGCGGGAGGGGAGGAGCAGTTCTTC. Its translation is CASSLRPGLAGGEEQFF.

This clonotype was found a few times. This chain links TRBV29-1 with TRBJ2-2; TRBD2 agrees at 13 bases. Trimming removed 8 bases from V and 1 base from J; junction bases left unmatched: 7. The CDR3 is made up of 16 amino acids. Germline V gives CDR1 SQVTM, CDR2 ANQGSEA. The CDR3: CSTWWTSGGNTGELFF. DNA for the CDR3: TGCAGCACCTGGTGGACTAGCGGGGGGAACACCGGGGAGCTGTTTTTT.

This clonotype was picked up a small number of times. The chain links TRBV7-9 to TRBJ2-7; 10 nucleotides line up with TRBD1. Germline V gene lookup returns CDR1 SEHNR and CDR2 FQNEAQ (reference sequence). The trim removed 5 bases at V and 4 bases at J, leaving 5 bases unmatched. CDR3 length: 14 residues. The CDR3 bases are TGTGCCAGCAGCCCCAGGGGACAGGGGTACGAGCAGTACTTC. Its protein product is CASSPRGQGYEQYF.

V and J are TRBV7-9 and TRBJ1-2; 9 bases are shared with TRBD1. CDR1 and CDR2 (germline): SEHNR, FQNEAQ (reference sequence). V trimming: 6 bases; J trimming: 4 bases; junction bases outside the gene matches: 18. CDR3 length: 18 residues. The CDR3 is CASSSPTPTGGEAYGYTF. The CDR3 DNA reads TGTGCCAGCAGTTCCCCGACCCCTACAGGGGGCGAGGCCTATGGCTACACCTTC.

The chain couples TRBV25-1 to TRBJ1-1, with D maybe TRBD1 (5 bases). The CDR3 is 13 residues long. The germline V gene encodes CDR1 MGHDK and CDR2 SYGVNS. V lost 6 bases and J 1 base, leaving 9 bases between the germline ends. DNA of the CDR3: TGTGCCAGCAGAGTGACAGAGAACACTGAAGCTTTCTTT. Its protein is CASRVTENTEAFF.

This clonotype has a handful of counts. This rearrangement joins TRBV2 to TRBJ1-5; unclear D gene. Germline assignment: CDR1 SNHLY and CDR2 FYNNEI. This CDR3 contains 13 residues. V was clipped by 6 bases and J by 8 bases, with 14 bases between them. This chain's CDR3 is CASREEISKPQHF. CDR3 DNA: TGTGCCAGCAGGGAGGAGATCTCTAAGCCCCAGCATTTT.

This chain links TRBV11-3 with TRBJ1-6, with D unresolved. V lost 5 bases and J lost 9, with 14 bases in between. The V gene's germline CDR1 is SGHNT and CDR2 YENEEA. The CDR3 consists of 14 residues. CDR3 in DNA: TGTGCCAGCAGCCTCCCGGAGAGGATTTCACCCCTCCACTTT. Protein: CASSLPERISPLHF. The variable domain in full, completed from reference TRBV11-3 and TRBJ1-6, reads EAGVVQSPRYKIIEKKQPVAFWCNPISGHNTLYWYLQNLGQGPELLIRYENEEAVDDSQLPKDRFSAERLKGVDSTLKIQPAELGDSAVYLCASSLPERISPLHFGNGTRLTVT.

The V call is TRBV5-6, the J call TRBJ1-1; possible D gene TRBD1, 5 bases. V was clipped by 4 bases and J by 8 bases, with 12 bases between them. Germline CDR1 and CDR2: SGHDT and YYEEEE. The CDR3 is made up of 12 amino acids. The CDR3 nucleotides are TGTGCCAGCAGCAGCGGGACGGAAGAAGCTTTCTTT. Residues: CASSSGTEEAFF.

This clonotype was detected a few times. The chain carries TRBV2 and TRBJ2-7, with D possibly matching TRBD1 (5 bases). Trimming removed 6 bases from V and 0 bases from J, with 12 bases in between. Germline values: CDR1 SNHLY, CDR2 FYNNEI. This CDR3 spans 14 amino acids. CDR3: CASRVQVNSYEQYF. Here the CDR3 DNA reads TGTGCCAGCAGGGTACAGGTAAACTCCTACGAGCAGTACTTC.

Note on this clonotype: Given the absence of the conserved phenylalanine or tryptophan at the CDR3 end, a read error is likely. The V and J genes are TRBV5-1 and TRBJ1-2; TRBD1 aligns across 7 bases. The CDR3 runs 14 residues. V shed 4 bases, J shed 7 bases, and the junction held 10 bases outside the gene matches. Germline-derived CDR1 and CDR2 are SGHRS and YFSETQ. The CDR3 sequence is CASSPLQGRPGYTL. The CDR3 DNA reads TGCGCCAGCAGCCCCCTACAGGGGCGGCCTGGCTACACCCTC.

This clonotype was detected many times. The V and J genes are TRBV7-9 and TRBJ2-5, with a possible D match to TRBD1 (5 bases). The assigned J gene may be wrong: the sequence end matches TRBJ2-7 better. Germline loops: CDR1 SEHNR, CDR2 FQNEAQ (reference sequence). There are 13 residues in the CDR3. The CDR3 DNA follows: TGTGCCAGCAGCTCGACAGTCTCCTACGAGCAGTACTTC. Its protein product is CASSSTVSYEQYF.

This chain links TRBV4-3 with TRBJ2-7, with 11 bases fitting TRBD2. The CDR3 is 20 amino acids. CDR1 is LGHNA and CDR2 is YSLEER in the germline V gene. Trimming cost V 0 bases and J 1 base; bases outside gene matches: 14. For the CDR3, the DNA is TGCGCCAGCAGCCAAGATCTTGTAGCGGGGGGGTATTCACGTTCCTACGAGCAGTACTTC. This codes for CASSQDLVAGGYSRSYEQYF.

Concerning this clonotype: A read error may produce the germline difference seen at one junction end. This chain joins TRBV2 and TRBJ2-5, with D perhaps matching TRBD2 (6 bases). Looked up from germline, CDR1 is SNHLY and CDR2 is FYNNEI. The CDR3 has 11 amino acids. CDR3 bases: TGTGCCAGCAGTACCACCGGGACTCCCGTCTTC. This sequence encodes CASSTTGTPVF.

The rearrangement links TRBV12-3 or TRBV12-4 to TRBJ2-4, with a weak D call TRBD2 (6 bases). The CDR3 has 15 residues. Between the trimmed V and J ends, which lost 3 bases and 3 bases, there was a span of 12 bases. CDR3 DNA: TGTGCCAGCAGTTTTGGGGAGGCGCACAAAAACATTCAGTACTTC. Translating gives CASSFGEAHKNIQYF.

V usage is TRBV4-2 and J usage is TRBJ2-7; 8 bases fit TRBD1. V was pared by 0 bases and J by 1 base, with 11 bases of the junction left unmatched. From germline, CDR1 is LGHNA and CDR2 YNFKEQ. The CDR3 has 18 residues. The CDR3: CASSQEAQGQVSSYEQYF. As DNA, the CDR3 is TGTGCCAGCAGCCAAGAGGCCCAGGGACAGGTCTCTTCCTACGAGCAGTACTTC.

Turning to this clonotype: One end of the junction varies from germline; a read error may be responsible. The gene calls are TRBV6-1 and TRBJ2-1; tentative D call: TRBD1 (6 bases). The germline CDR1 and CDR2 sequences are MNHNS and SASEGT. This CDR3 has 13 residues. The CDR3 region is CASSEWGLNGQFF. CDR3 in DNA: TGTGCCAGCAGTGAATGGGGGCTCAATGGGCAGTTCTTC.

The CDR3 sequence is CASSGGQGHQPQHF. CDR3 sequence (DNA): TGTGCCAGCAGCGGAGGACAGGGGCATCAGCCCCAGCATTTT. The chain combines TRBV9 with TRBJ1-5, with TRBD1 matching over 9 bases. The germline gives CDR1 SGDLS, CDR2 YYNGEE. Losses at the gene ends were 3 bases for V and 5 bases for J; bases not matched to a gene: 3. The CDR3 extends over 14 amino acids.